What follows are 14 T cell receptor beta chains derived from one specimen sequenced in a study of blood T cell repertoires in COVID-19. Profiled with immunoSEQ multiplex PCR; TCRdb holds only in-frame clones, not every one. The sample contains over 85,000 clones, about nine tenths of which appear only once. What was sequenced was peripheral blood. The receptors here all came from a man aged 18 to 30 with acute or convalescent COVID-19.

The chain carries TRBV5-1 and TRBJ2-1; TRBD2 agrees at 7 bases. In germline, CDR1 is SGHRS, CDR2 YFSETQ. The V and J ends lost 2 bases and 9 bases, in that order; junction bases with no gene match: 11. CDR3 length: 15 residues. The CDR3, as DNA: TGCGCCAGCAGCTTAAACGAGGCGGGAGTCGTTGAGCAGTTCTTC. Protein sequence: CASSLNEAGVVEQFF. Based on the CDR3 plus reference TRBV5-1 and TRBJ2-1, the full variable domain is KAGVTQTPRYLIKTRGQQVTLSCSPISGHRSVSWYQQTPGQGLQFLFEYFSETQRNKGNFPGRFSGRQFSNSRSEMNVSTLELGDSALYLCASSLNEAGVVEQFFGPGTRLTVL.

The rearrangement links TRBV5-1 to TRBJ2-7; D unresolved. CDR3 size: 12 residues. CDR1 is SGHRS, CDR2 YFSETQ, per germline. Trimming took 3 bases from V and 1 from J, leaving 5 bases between them. CDR3 residues: CASSSPSYEQYF. In DNA, the CDR3 is TGCGCCAGCAGCTCCCCATCCTACGAGCAGTACTTC.

The chain combines TRBV30 with TRBJ1-4, with D possibly being TRBD1 (6 bases). With 3 bases removed from V and 7 bases from J, the gap between germline ends came to 12 bases. The CDR3 contains 13 residues. The V gene's germline CDR1 is GTSNPN and CDR2 SVGIG (reference sequence). This chain's CDR3 is CAWSGGLAEKLFF. CDR3 DNA sequence: TGTGCCTGGAGCGGGGGGCTGGCTGAAAAACTGTTTTTT.

This chain joins TRBV20-1 and TRBJ2-1; maybe TRBD1 (6 bases). Germline assignment: CDR1 DFQATT and CDR2 SNEGSKA (reference sequence). Trimming took off 6 bases at V and 8 bases at J, with 11 bases between the two ends. This CDR3 comprises 11 residues. CDR3 nucleotide sequence: TGCAGTGCCCTTTCAGGGGATGAGCAGTTCTTC. Translated, it gives CSALSGDEQFF.

This clone appeared once. V is TRBV5-6 and J is TRBJ1-3; maybe TRBD1 (6 bases). CDR3 length: 16 residues. The germline V gene encodes CDR1 SGHDT and CDR2 YYEEEE. V lost 5 bases and J 2 bases, leaving 17 bases between the germline ends. The chain's CDR3 is CASSPRRGDTGNTIYF. The CDR3 nucleotides read TGTGCCAGCAGTCCCAGGAGAGGGGACACTGGAAACACCATATATTTT.

This clone turned up a few times. The chain couples TRBV5-4 to TRBJ2-5; D is ambiguous. This CDR3 contains 11 residues. Deletions cut 2 bases from V and 5 bases from J, with 4 bases between. Looked up from germline, CDR1 is SGHNT and CDR2 is YYREEE (reference sequence). The CDR3 DNA is TGTGCCAGCAGCTTAGAGGAGACCCAGTACTTC. This codes for CASSLEETQYF.

The chain couples TRBV6-1 to TRBJ2-3, with 8 bases aligning to TRBD1. V was pared by 1 base and J by 7 bases, with 4 bases of the junction left unmatched. This CDR3 is built from 14 residues. Germline V gives CDR1 MNHNS, CDR2 SASEGT. The CDR3 loop reads CASSEVQGANTQYF. For the CDR3, the DNA is TGTGCCAGCAGTGAAGTCCAGGGGGCAAATACGCAGTATTTT.

The chain combines TRBV29-1 with TRBJ2-1; 7 bases map to TRBD1. Germline lookup yields CDR1 SQVTM and CDR2 ANQGSEA. The length of the CDR3 is 12 residues. V shed 7 bases and J 6 bases; nucleotides not matched to a gene: 6. CDR3 loop: CSGHRGSNEQFF. As DNA, the CDR3 is TGCAGCGGCCACAGGGGAAGCAATGAGCAGTTCTTC.

V is TRBV27 and J is TRBJ1-6; the D gene is possibly TRBD1 (5 bases). V was trimmed by 6 bases and J by 8 bases, leaving 14 bases between them. Germline values: CDR1 MNHEY, CDR2 SMNVEV (reference sequence). The CDR3 length is 14 residues. CDR3 region: CASRQTVADSPLHF. CDR3 DNA sequence: TGTGCCAGCAGGCAGACAGTCGCTGATTCACCCCTCCACTTT.

This clone came up once. The V gene is TRBV5-1, the J gene TRBJ2-2, with D maybe TRBD2 (6 bases). In germline, CDR1 is SGHRS, CDR2 YFSETQ. Trimming removed 0 bases at V and 3 bases at J, with 12 bases between. The CDR3 consists of 16 residues. The CDR3 loop reads CASSLVPPGDTGELFF. As DNA, the CDR3 is TGCGCCAGCAGCTTGGTTCCTCCGGGGGACACCGGGGAGCTGTTTTTT.

The rearrangement links TRBV20-1 to TRBJ1-5; TRBD1 aligns across 8 bases. The CDR3 contains 15 residues. Per the germline V gene, CDR1 is DFQATT and CDR2 is SNEGSKA (reference sequence). Trimming removed 3 bases from V and 2 bases from J; junction bases left unmatched: 6. CDR3 sequence: CSASTGQGGNQPQHF. The CDR3 coding sequence is TGCAGTGCTAGTACCGGACAGGGCGGCAATCAGCCCCAGCATTTT.

V usage is TRBV11-3 and J usage is TRBJ2-1; TRBD1 matches at 7 bases. The CDR3 runs to 12 residues. The J segment lost 8 bases and the V segment lost 5 bases, leaving 3 bases of the junction unmatched. CDR1 SGHNT and CDR2 YENEEA come from the germline V gene. CDR3 nucleotides: TGTGCCAGCAGCCCGACAGGGTATGAGCAGTTCTTC. This sequence encodes CASSPTGYEQFF.

The chain recombines TRBV11-2 with TRBJ1-1; 7 bases fit TRBD1. CDR3 size: 17 residues. The germline V gene has CDR1 SGHAT and CDR2 FQNNGV. V gave up 5 bases and J gave up 2 bases; unmatched junction bases: 14. The CDR3 loop reads CASSPLPRTGRNTEAFF. The CDR3 nucleotides read TGTGCCAGCAGCCCGCTACCCCGGACAGGCAGAAACACTGAAGCTTTCTTT. The full variable domain, rest sourced from reference TRBV11-2 and TRBJ1-1, is EAGVAQSPRYKIIEKRQSVAFWCNPISGHATLYWYQQILGQGPKLLIQFQNNGVVDDSQLPKDRFSAERLKGVDSTLKIQPAKLEDSAVYLCASSPLPRTGRNTEAFFGQGTRLTVV.

This clone was found once. The rearrangement joins TRBV18 to TRBJ2-1; 13 bases are shared with TRBD2. Trimming removed 4 bases from V and 7 bases from J; junction bases left unmatched: 7. The germline V gene has CDR1 KGHSH and CDR2 LQKENI. This CDR3 is built from 16 residues. CDR3 residues: CASSRGLAGVLNEQFF. CDR3 nucleotide sequence: TGTGCCAGCTCACGTGGACTAGCGGGAGTTCTGAATGAGCAGTTCTTC.